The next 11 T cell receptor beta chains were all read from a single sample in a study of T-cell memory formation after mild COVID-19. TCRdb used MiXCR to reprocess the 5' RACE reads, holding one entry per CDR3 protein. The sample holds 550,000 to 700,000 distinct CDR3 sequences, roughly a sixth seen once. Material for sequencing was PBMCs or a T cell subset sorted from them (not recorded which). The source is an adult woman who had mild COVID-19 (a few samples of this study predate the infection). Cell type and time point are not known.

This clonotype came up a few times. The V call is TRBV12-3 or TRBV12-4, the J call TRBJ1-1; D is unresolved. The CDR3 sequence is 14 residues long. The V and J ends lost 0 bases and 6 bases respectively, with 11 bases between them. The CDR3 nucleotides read TGTGCCAGCAGTTTAGCGGGGAGTAGTCCTGAAGCTTTCTTT. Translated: CASSLAGSSPEAFF.

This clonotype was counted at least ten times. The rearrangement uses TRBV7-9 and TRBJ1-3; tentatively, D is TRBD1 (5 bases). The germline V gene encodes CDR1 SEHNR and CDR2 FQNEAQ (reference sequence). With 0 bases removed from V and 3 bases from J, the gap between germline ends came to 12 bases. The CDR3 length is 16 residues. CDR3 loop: CASSLAKDTNGNTIYF. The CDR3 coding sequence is TGTGCCAGCAGCTTAGCGAAGGACACAAATGGAAACACCATATATTTT.

The CDR3 DNA sequence: TGCAGTGCCTCCAACGGGAGCGGTGTATTTAACTTCTTC. It yields the protein CSASNGSGVFNFF. The chain uses TRBV20-1 and TRBJ2-1; TRBD2 might be the D (6 bases). The germline gives CDR1 DFQATT, CDR2 SNEGSKA (reference sequence). Trimming pared 6 bases from V and 16 bases from J, leaving 25 bases between. The CDR3 runs to 13 residues.

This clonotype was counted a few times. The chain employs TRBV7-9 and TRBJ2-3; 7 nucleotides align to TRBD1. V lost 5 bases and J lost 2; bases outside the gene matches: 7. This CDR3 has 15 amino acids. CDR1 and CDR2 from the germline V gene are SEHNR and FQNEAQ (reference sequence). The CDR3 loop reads CASSLYRGPTDTQYF. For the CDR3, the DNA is TGTGCCAGCAGCCTTTACAGGGGTCCCACAGATACGCAGTATTTT.

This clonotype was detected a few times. The CDR3 nucleotides are TGTGCCAGTAGCAACTACAACAGCGGGGCCGGTCTTTACGAGCAGTACTTC. Translating it yields CASSNYNSGAGLYEQYF. The J gene is TRBJ2-7, the V gene TRBV19; 7 bases match TRBD2. This CDR3 contains 17 residues. Germline loops: CDR1 LNHDA, CDR2 SQIVND (reference sequence). V was pared by 6 bases and J by 4 bases, with 18 bases of the junction left unmatched.

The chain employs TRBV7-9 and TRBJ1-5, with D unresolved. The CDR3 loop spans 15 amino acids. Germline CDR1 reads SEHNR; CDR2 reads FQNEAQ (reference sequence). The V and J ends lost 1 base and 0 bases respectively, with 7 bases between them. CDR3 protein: CASSLGQTSNQPQHF. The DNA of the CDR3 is TGTGCCAGCAGCTTAGGTCAGACTAGCAATCAGCCCCAGCATTTT.

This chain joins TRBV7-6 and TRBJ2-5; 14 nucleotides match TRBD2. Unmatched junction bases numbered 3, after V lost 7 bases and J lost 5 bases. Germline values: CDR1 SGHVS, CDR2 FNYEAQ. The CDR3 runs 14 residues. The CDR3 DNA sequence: TGTGCCAGCAAGGGACTAGCGGGAGTTGAGACCCAGTACTTC. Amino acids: CASKGLAGVETQYF.

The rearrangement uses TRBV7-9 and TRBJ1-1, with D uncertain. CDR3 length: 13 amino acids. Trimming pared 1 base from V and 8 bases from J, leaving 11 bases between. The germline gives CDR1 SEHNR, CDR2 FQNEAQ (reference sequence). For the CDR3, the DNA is TGTGCCAGCAGCTTAGGATCCACCCTCGAAGCTTTCTTT. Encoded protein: CASSLGSTLEAFF.

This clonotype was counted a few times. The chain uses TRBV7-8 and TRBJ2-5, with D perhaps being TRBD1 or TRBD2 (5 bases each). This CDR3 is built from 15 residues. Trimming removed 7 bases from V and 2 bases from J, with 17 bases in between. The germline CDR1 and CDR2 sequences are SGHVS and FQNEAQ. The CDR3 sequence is CASTHTRGGQETQYF. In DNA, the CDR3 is TGTGCCAGCACCCATACGAGGGGTGGGCAAGAGACCCAGTACTTC.

In nucleotides, the CDR3 is TGTGCCAGCAGTTGGGGACAGCCGCTACTCACTGAAGCTTTCTTT. Amino acids: CASSWGQPLLTEAFF. The gene calls are TRBV12-3 or TRBV12-4 and TRBJ1-1; 7 bases align to TRBD1. The ends lost 4 bases at V and 4 bases at J; junction bases unmatched: 9. This CDR3 is built from 15 residues.

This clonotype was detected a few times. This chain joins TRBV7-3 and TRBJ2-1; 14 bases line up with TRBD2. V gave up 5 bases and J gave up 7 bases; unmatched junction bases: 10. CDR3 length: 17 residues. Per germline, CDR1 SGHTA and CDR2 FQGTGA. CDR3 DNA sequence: TGTGCCAGCAGCCCTCAGGGACTAGCGGGAGCTCGGAATGAGCAGTTCTTC. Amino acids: CASSPQGLAGARNEQFF.